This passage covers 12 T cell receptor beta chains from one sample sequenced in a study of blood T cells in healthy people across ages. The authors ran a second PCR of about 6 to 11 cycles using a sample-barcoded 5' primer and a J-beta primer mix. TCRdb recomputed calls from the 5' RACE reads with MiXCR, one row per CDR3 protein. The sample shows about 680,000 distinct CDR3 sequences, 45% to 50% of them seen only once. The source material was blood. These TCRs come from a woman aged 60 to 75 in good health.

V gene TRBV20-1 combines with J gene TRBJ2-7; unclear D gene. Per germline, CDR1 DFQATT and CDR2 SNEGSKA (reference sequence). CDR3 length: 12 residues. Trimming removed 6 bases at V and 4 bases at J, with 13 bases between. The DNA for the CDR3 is TGCAGTGCCCACGACTTGCGGTACGAGCAGTACTTC. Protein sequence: CSAHDLRYEQYF.

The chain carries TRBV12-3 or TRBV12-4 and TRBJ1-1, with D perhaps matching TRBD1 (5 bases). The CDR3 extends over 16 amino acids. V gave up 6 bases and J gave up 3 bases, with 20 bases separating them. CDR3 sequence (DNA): TGTGCCAGCAGGTTCGGGACCCACAGTCCGGACACTGAAGCTTTCTTT. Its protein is CASRFGTHSPDTEAFF.

CDR3 bases: TGTGCCAGCAGCGTGACAGGGCTCGGGGAGCAGTACTTC. As protein: CASSVTGLGEQYF. The V call is TRBV11-2, the J call TRBJ2-7; 7 nucleotides align to TRBD1. The CDR3 loop spans 13 amino acids. Germline CDR1 SGHAT, CDR2 FQNNGV. V dropped 5 bases and J dropped 7; count of bases not matched to a gene: 8.

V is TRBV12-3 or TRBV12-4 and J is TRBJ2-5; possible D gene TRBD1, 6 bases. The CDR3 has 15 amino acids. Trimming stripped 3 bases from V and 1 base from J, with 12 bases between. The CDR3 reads CASSLVRGLQETQYF. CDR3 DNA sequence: TGTGCCAGCAGTTTGGTCAGGGGCCTCCAAGAGACCCAGTACTTC.

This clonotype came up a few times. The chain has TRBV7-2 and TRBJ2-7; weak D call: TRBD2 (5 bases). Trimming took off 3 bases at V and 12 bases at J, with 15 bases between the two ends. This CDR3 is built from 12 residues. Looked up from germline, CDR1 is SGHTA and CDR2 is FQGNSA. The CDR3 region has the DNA TGTGCCAGCAGCTTGGAGGCCGTCGCCGCGTACTTC. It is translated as CASSLEAVAAYF.

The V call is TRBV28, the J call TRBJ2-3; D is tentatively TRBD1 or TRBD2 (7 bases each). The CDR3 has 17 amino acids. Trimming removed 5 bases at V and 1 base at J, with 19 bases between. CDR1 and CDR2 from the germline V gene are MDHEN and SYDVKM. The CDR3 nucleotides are TGTGCCAGCAGTGCGCTGGGAGGGGGCGTTGGCACAGATACGCAGTATTTT. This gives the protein CASSALGGGVGTDTQYF.

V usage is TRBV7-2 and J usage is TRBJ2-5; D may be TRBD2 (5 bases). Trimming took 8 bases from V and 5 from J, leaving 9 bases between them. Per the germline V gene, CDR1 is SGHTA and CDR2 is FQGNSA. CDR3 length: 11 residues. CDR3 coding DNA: TGTGCCAGCCGGGGTTGGGAGACCCAGTACTTC. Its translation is CASRGWETQYF.

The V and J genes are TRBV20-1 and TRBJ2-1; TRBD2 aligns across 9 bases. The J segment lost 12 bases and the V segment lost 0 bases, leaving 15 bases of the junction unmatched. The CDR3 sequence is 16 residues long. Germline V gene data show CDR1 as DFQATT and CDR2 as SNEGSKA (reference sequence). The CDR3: CSARDSGRPSIDGQFF. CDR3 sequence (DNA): TGCAGTGCTAGAGACAGCGGGAGGCCTTCAATCGATGGGCAGTTCTTC.

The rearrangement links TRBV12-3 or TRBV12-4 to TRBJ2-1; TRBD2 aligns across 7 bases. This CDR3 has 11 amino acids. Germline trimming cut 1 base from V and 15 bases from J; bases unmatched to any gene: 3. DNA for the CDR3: TGTGCCAGCAGTTTAGGGAGGGAGGGGTTCTTC. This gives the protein CASSLGREGFF.

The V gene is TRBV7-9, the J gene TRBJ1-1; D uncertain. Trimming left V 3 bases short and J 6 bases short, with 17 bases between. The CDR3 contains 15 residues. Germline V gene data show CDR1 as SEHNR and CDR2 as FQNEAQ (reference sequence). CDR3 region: CASSFKTLAVPEAFF. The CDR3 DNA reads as TGTGCCAGCAGCTTTAAGACCCTGGCCGTGCCTGAAGCTTTCTTT.

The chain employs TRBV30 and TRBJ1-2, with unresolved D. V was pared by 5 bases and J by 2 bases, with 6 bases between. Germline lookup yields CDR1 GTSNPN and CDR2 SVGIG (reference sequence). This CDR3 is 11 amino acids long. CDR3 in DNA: TGTGCCTGGGACCGGAACTATGGCTACACCTTC. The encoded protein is CAWDRNYGYTF.

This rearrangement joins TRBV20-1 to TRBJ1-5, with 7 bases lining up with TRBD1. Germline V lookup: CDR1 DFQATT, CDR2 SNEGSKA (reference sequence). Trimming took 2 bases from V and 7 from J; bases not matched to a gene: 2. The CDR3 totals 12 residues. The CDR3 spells CSARPGGQPQHF. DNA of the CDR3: TGCAGTGCTAGACCAGGGGGGCAGCCCCAGCATTTT.